This T cell receptor (beta chain) was sequenced for a study of shared clonotypes between healthy human individuals. Study conclusions and caveats: Inspection by rarefaction showed sorted-subset sequencing to be incomplete despite large depth. Generation probabilities were higher for clonotypes shared across all four sorted-subset donors than for unshared ones.

As handled by the study authors: ImmunoSEQ only sent back junction sequences with no quality scores, so filtering was done differently. Method: immunoSEQ multiplex PCR; TCRdb's copy keeps in-frame clones and lacks some. The DNA was the basis for D and trimming; V, J and clone size are from that table. Of 2 million to 3 million clones in the sample, 93% were seen once. The CDR3 has 16 amino acids. Germline assignment: CDR1 SSHAT and CDR2 FNYEAQ (reference sequence). The germline V and J ends were trimmed by 2 bases and 7 bases, with 15 bases remaining between them. Regarding this clone: Its antigen remains unknown.

Caucasian adults residing in Nashville, Tennessee made up all the donors. Sequences were obtained from naive CD4+ T cells from PBMCs. Subset indicated: CD45RA+ positively selected. The sequence was collected from a young man in good health. Some clones in this sample may be carry-over from other donors' samples. The rearrangement joins TRBV7-7 to TRBJ1-6; no reliable D call. CDR3 nucleotides: TGTGCCAGCAGCTTATGGGCCCCGTGGGCAAATTCACCCCTCCACTTT. Amino acids: CASSLWAPWANSPLHF.